This T cell receptor beta chain was recorded in a study of early T cells in non-severe SARS-CoV-2 infection. Attachment of unique molecular identifiers was made to individual cDNA molecules. TCRdb used MiXCR to reprocess the 5' RACE reads, holding one entry per CDR3 protein. Of approximately 73,000 distinct CDR3 sequences listed, around 11% are singletons. CDR1 and CDR2 (germline): ENHRY, SYGVKD. Germline trimming cut 3 bases from V and 2 bases from J; bases unmatched to any gene: 5. This CDR3 has 15 residues. Remarks on this clonotype: No antigen is known for it.

Study outcomes and limitations: Anti-spike CD8 specificities were favored by VDJdb matching, whose results missed private and CD4 specificities.

The source is an adult who was a healthcare worker with PCR-confirmed SARS-CoV-2 infection or an uninfected control (not recorded which). The sequencing sample was made of whole blood. V and J are TRBV10-3 and TRBJ2-7; 9 nucleotides line up with TRBD1. The CDR3 nucleotides read TGTGCCATCAGTGACGCGGGACAGGGCACCTACGAGCAGTACTTC. Translating gives CAISDAGQGTYEQYF.